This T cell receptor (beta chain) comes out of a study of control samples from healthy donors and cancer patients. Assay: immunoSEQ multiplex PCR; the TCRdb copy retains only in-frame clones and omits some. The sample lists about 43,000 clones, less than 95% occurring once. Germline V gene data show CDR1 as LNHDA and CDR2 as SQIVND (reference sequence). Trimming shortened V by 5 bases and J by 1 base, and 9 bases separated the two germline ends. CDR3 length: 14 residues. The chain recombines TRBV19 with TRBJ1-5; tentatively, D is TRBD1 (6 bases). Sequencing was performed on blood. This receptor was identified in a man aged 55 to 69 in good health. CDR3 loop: CASSLQGSNQPQHF. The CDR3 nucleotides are TGTGCCAGTAGTCTACAGGGAAGCAATCAGCCCCAGCATTTT.